The rows below give T cell receptor beta chains drawn from one sample of a study of T-cell memory formation after mild COVID-19. TCRdb re-called the 5' RACE reads through MiXCR, storing one row per CDR3 protein. The data show roughly 170,000 distinct CDR3 sequences, with around 18% seen just once and roughly 3.9% held by the top ten. The material sequenced was PBMCs or a T cell subset sorted from them (not recorded which). Source of these receptors: a man aged 18 to 35 who had mild COVID-19 (a few samples of this study predate the infection). Cell type and time point are not known. CDR3s include the opening cysteine and the closing phenylalanine or tryptophan. D genes are given only for firm matches. Expanded clones get a size class; other rows say once, few or many, or leave the size out.

D: .
V: TRBV2
size: many
length: 14
J: TRBJ1-5
CDR3: CASSDRDSNQPQHF
DNA: TGTGCCAGCAGTGACAGGGATAGCAATCAGCCCCAGCATTTT

D: TRBD1
V: TRBV7-9
size: few
length: 14
J: TRBJ1-4
CDR3: CASSPDRRNEKLFF
DNA: TGTGCCAGCAGCCCGGACAGGAGGAATGAAAAACTGTTTTTT

D: TRBD1
V: TRBV6-2/TRBV6-3
size: few
length: 14
J: TRBJ1-6
CDR3: CASTLDREYSPLHF
DNA: TGTGCCAGCACCCTCGACAGGGAATATTCACCCCTCCACTTT

D: TRBD1
V: TRBV19
size: .
length: 15
J: TRBJ2-5
CDR3: CASSVPGQGTETQYF
DNA: TGTGCCAGTAGTGTCCCGGGACAGGGGACGGAGACCCAGTACTTC

D: TRBD1
V: TRBV4-1
size: .
length: 19
J: TRBJ1-3
CDR3: CASSQEGRDRGGYGNTIYF
DNA: TGCGCCAGCAGCCAAGAAGGAAGGGACAGGGGAGGTTATGGAAACACCATATATTTT

D: TRBD1
V: TRBV24-1
size: .
length: 16
J: TRBJ1-2
CDR3: CATSDSPGQANYGYTF
DNA: TGTGCCACCAGTGATTCCCCAGGACAGGCAAACTATGGCTACACCTTC

D: TRBD1
V: TRBV29-1
size: few
length: 14
J: TRBJ1-2
CDR3: CSAEPGQGNYGYTF
DNA: TGCAGCGCCGAGCCGGGACAGGGAAACTATGGCTACACCTTC

D: .
V: TRBV6-5
size: few
length: 18
J: TRBJ2-6
CDR3: CASSYSGQGNGGANVLTF
DNA: TGTGCCAGCAGTTACTCTGGGCAGGGTAACGGTGGGGCCAACGTCCTGACTTTC

D: .
V: TRBV7-9
size: few
length: 15
J: TRBJ2-1
CDR3: CASSPAARSYNEQFF
DNA: TGTGCCAGCAGCCCCGCCGCGAGGAGTTACAATGAGCAGTTCTTC

D: .
V: TRBV14
size: few
length: 15
J: TRBJ2-1
CDR3: CASSPTGLSYNEQFF
DNA: TGTGCCAGCAGCCCTACAGGTCTCTCCTACAATGAGCAGTTCTTC

D: .
V: TRBV6-2/TRBV6-3
size: .
length: 14
J: TRBJ2-7
CDR3: CASSPRGRGDEQYF
DNA: TGTGCCAGCAGCCCCAGAGGCCGTGGGGACGAGCAGTACTTC

D: .
V: TRBV29-1
size: few
length: 13
J: TRBJ2-5
CDR3: CSVGGDGQETQYF
DNA: TGCAGCGTTGGGGGGGACGGCCAAGAGACCCAGTACTTC

D: TRBD1
V: TRBV2
size: many
length: 11
J: TRBJ2-5
CDR3: CATQGWETQYF
DNA: TGTGCCACACAGGGGTGGGAGACCCAGTACTTC

D: .
V: TRBV4-1
size: .
length: 15
J: TRBJ2-1
CDR3: CASSQRGGSYNEQFF
DNA: TGCGCCAGCAGCCAAAGGGGAGGCTCCTACAATGAGCAGTTCTTC

D: .
V: TRBV5-1
size: few
length: 14
J: TRBJ2-2
CDR3: CASSLIGNTGELFF
DNA: TGCGCCAGCAGCTTGATAGGGAACACCGGGGAGCTGTTTTTT

D: .
V: TRBV11-2
size: few
length: 15
J: TRBJ1-2
CDR3: CASSLYGGAPRGYTF
DNA: TGTGCCAGCAGCTTATACGGGGGGGCGCCGAGGGGCTACACCTTC

D: .
V: TRBV11-2
size: few
length: 17
J: TRBJ2-2
CDR3: CASSLFTQGSNTGELFF
DNA: TGTGCCAGCAGCTTATTCACGCAGGGGTCGAACACCGGGGAGCTGTTTTTT

D: TRBD2
V: TRBV3-1
size: .
length: 16
J: TRBJ2-5
CDR3: CASSPKSGGVGETQYF
DNA: TGTGCCAGCAGCCCCAAGAGCGGGGGGGTAGGAGAGACCCAGTACTTC

D: .
V: TRBV21-1
size: .
length: 11
J: TRBJ1-6
CDR3: CASSKGEQLHF
DNA: TGTGCCAGCAGCAAGGGGGAGCAGCTCCACTTT

D: TRBD1
V: TRBV30
size: .
length: 18
J: TRBJ2-2
CDR3: CASSRDRGFRGTAGELFF
DNA: TGTGCCTCTAGTAGGGACAGGGGTTTCCGGGGTACCGCCGGGGAGCTGTTTTTT

D: TRBD1
V: TRBV18
size: .
length: 14
J: TRBJ1-2
CDR3: CASSTTGGDYGYTF
DNA: TGTGCCAGCTCAACAACAGGGGGCGACTATGGCTACACCTTC

D: .
V: TRBV12-3/TRBV12-4
size: .
length: 14
J: TRBJ1-2
CDR3: CASSSGGSNYGYTF
DNA: TGTGCCAGCAGTTCGGGAGGATCTAACTATGGCTACACCTTC

D: TRBD1
V: TRBV6-5
size: few
length: 15
J: TRBJ1-6
CDR3: CASRFDRGGHSPLHF
DNA: TGTGCCAGCAGATTTGACAGGGGAGGACACTCACCCCTCCACTTT

D: .
V: TRBV18
size: few
length: 15
J: TRBJ2-3
CDR3: CASSPPGPTLDTQYF
DNA: TGTGCCAGCTCACCTCCGGGCCCCACTTTGGATACGCAGTATTTT

D: .
V: TRBV20-1
size: .
length: 15
J: TRBJ2-3
CDR3: CSARVLGEGTDTQYF
DNA: TGCAGTGCTAGAGTTTTGGGGGAAGGCACAGATACGCAGTATTTT

D: TRBD1
V: TRBV6-1
size: .
length: 15
J: TRBJ2-5
CDR3: CASIRTGGSEETQYF
DNA: TGTGCCAGCATCAGGACAGGGGGCTCGGAAGAGACCCAGTACTTC

D: .
V: TRBV28
size: few
length: 12
J: TRBJ2-5
CDR3: CASRRQQETQYF
DNA: TGTGCCAGCAGGCGACAGCAAGAGACCCAGTACTTC

D: .
V: TRBV27
size: few
length: 14
J: TRBJ2-2
CDR3: CASSLYGVHGELFF
DNA: TGTGCCAGCAGTTTATATGGAGTTCACGGGGAGCTGTTTTTT

D: TRBD1
V: TRBV7-2
size: .
length: 16
J: TRBJ1-3
CDR3: CASSLQGALSGNTIYF
DNA: TGTGCCAGCAGCCTCCAGGGGGCACTGTCTGGAAACACCATATATTTT

D: .
V: TRBV4-1
size: few
length: 17
J: TRBJ2-2
CDR3: CASSQGRGMGNTGELFF
DNA: TGCGCCAGCAGCCAAGGTCGGGGGATGGGGAACACCGGGGAGCTGTTTTTT

D: TRBD2
V: TRBV5-4
size: .
length: 16
J: TRBJ2-5
CDR3: CASSLTSGGGQETQYF
DNA: TGTGCCAGCAGCTTGACAAGCGGGGGAGGCCAAGAGACCCAGTACTTC

D: TRBD1
V: TRBV7-2
size: few
length: 14
J: TRBJ2-1
CDR3: CASSSGTGIGEQFF
DNA: TGTGCCAGCAGCTCCGGGACAGGAATCGGTGAGCAGTTCTTC

D: .
V: TRBV6-1
size: .
length: 17
J: TRBJ2-2
CDR3: CASSWSVGEINTGELFF
DNA: TGTGCCAGCAGTTGGTCGGTGGGGGAGATAAACACCGGGGAGCTGTTTTTT

D: .
V: TRBV2
size: few
length: 13
J: TRBJ2-5
CDR3: CASRDDSQETQYF
DNA: TGTGCCAGCAGGGATGACAGCCAGGAGACCCAGTACTTC

D: .
V: TRBV12-3/TRBV12-4
size: .
length: 15
J: TRBJ2-1
CDR3: CASSLAGGPIYEQFF
DNA: TGTGCCAGCAGTTTAGCGGGGGGGCCTATTTATGAGCAGTTCTTC

D: .
V: TRBV9
size: few
length: 12
J: TRBJ2-3
CDR3: CASSVLTDTQYF
DNA: TGTGCCAGCAGCGTATTAACAGATACGCAGTATTTT

D: .
V: TRBV12-3/TRBV12-4
size: .
length: 14
J: TRBJ1-6
CDR3: CASSRRGSSSPLHF
DNA: TGTGCCAGCAGTAGACGGGGAAGTTCTTCACCCCTCCACTTT

D: .
V: TRBV7-2
size: few
length: 17
J: TRBJ1-4
CDR3: CASSPWGAAATNEKLFF
DNA: TGTGCCAGCAGCCCTTGGGGGGCAGCTGCAACTAATGAAAAACTGTTTTTT

D: .
V: TRBV3-1
size: few
length: 14
J: TRBJ1-5
CDR3: CASSRLGGDQPQHF
DNA: TGTGCCAGCAGCCGCCTCGGCGGCGATCAGCCCCAGCATTTT

D: .
V: TRBV18
size: few
length: 13
J: TRBJ2-5
CDR3: CASSGIQGETQYF
DNA: TGTGCCAGCTCAGGCATACAGGGTGAGACCCAGTACTTC

D: TRBD1
V: TRBV5-1
size: .
length: 13
J: TRBJ1-2
CDR3: CASSDQGQDGYTF
DNA: TGCGCCAGCAGCGATCAGGGACAGGATGGCTACACCTTC

D: TRBD1
V: TRBV5-1
size: .
length: 14
J: TRBJ1-2
CDR3: CASSPWDRDYGYTF
DNA: TGCGCCAGCAGCCCCTGGGACAGGGACTATGGCTACACCTTC

D: .
V: TRBV20-1
size: .
length: 14
J: TRBJ1-2
CDR3: CSARPGAANYGYTF
DNA: TGCAGTGCTAGACCAGGGGCGGCGAACTATGGCTACACCTTC